The 23 T cell receptor beta chains presented below share a single source sample, sequenced in a study of control samples from healthy donors and cancer patients. Assay: immunoSEQ multiplex PCR; the TCRdb copy retains only in-frame clones and omits some. The repertoire holds about 160,000 clones, approximately 90% seen once, with about 11% in the top ten. Sequenced: blood. These receptors all stem from a man younger than 45 in good health.

V gene TRBV6-6 combines with J gene TRBJ1-2; 10 bases map to TRBD1. V gave up 5 bases and J gave up 3 bases; unmatched junction bases: 9. This CDR3 has 16 residues. Per germline, CDR1 MNHNY and CDR2 SVGAGI (reference sequence). CDR3 protein: CASSRPGTGVYYGYTF. The CDR3 DNA reads as TGTGCCAGCAGTCGACCCGGGACAGGGGTTTACTATGGCTACACCTTC.

On this clone itself: A read error may produce the germline difference seen at one junction end. The chain carries TRBV6-4 and TRBJ2-7; TRBD2 agrees at 10 bases. Germline assignment: CDR1 MRHNA and CDR2 SNTAGT. CDR3 length: 15 residues. CDR3 sequence: CASRVASGSSHEQYF. CDR3 nucleotide sequence: TGTGCCAGCAGAGTAGCTAGCGGGAGCTCCCACGAGCAGTACTTC.

The chain couples TRBV27 to TRBJ2-7; the match to TRBD1 covers 7 bases. V was pared by 8 bases and J by 2 bases, with 12 bases of the junction left unmatched. Germline V gives CDR1 MNHEY, CDR2 SMNVEV (reference sequence). The CDR3 is made up of 15 amino acids. This CDR3 reads CASAPTGVNPYEQYF. DNA of the CDR3: TGTGCCAGCGCTCCTACAGGGGTAAACCCCTACGAGCAGTACTTC.

This chain links TRBV14 with TRBJ2-5; 7 positions agree with TRBD2. The CDR3 runs 17 residues. CDR1 is SGHDN, CDR2 FVKESK, per germline. V dropped 0 bases and J dropped 3; count of bases not matched to a gene: 10. CDR3 residues: CASSQDNGGSPEETQYF. The CDR3 region has the DNA TGTGCCAGCAGCCAAGATAACGGCGGGAGCCCCGAAGAGACCCAGTACTTC.

This chain uses TRBV3-1 (or the pseudogene TRBV3-2) with TRBJ2-7; the match to TRBD2 covers 12 bases. The CDR3 is 15 residues long. Trimming cost V 2 bases and J 2 bases; bases outside gene matches: 1. Germline V gene sequence: CDR1 LGHDT, CDR2 YNNKEL (reference sequence). CDR3 DNA: TGTGCCAGCAGCCAACTAGCGGGAGGGGCCTACGAGCAGTACTTC. This translates into CASSQLAGGAYEQYF.

The chain is built from TRBV11-2 and TRBJ2-7; D remains ambiguous. From germline, CDR1 is SGHAT and CDR2 FQNNGV. V was shortened by 6 bases and J by 2 bases, with 5 bases between the two germline ends. This CDR3 has 11 residues. The CDR3 is CASSVAYEQYF. The CDR3 DNA is TGTGCCAGCAGTGTGGCCTACGAGCAGTACTTC. Looking up the rest from reference TRBV11-2 and TRBJ2-7 gives the full variable domain: EAGVAQSPRYKIIEKRQSVAFWCNPISGHATLYWYQQILGQGPKLLIQFQNNGVVDDSQLPKDRFSAERLKGVDSTLKIQPAKLEDSAVYLCASSVAYEQYFGPGTRLTVT.

This clone appeared a single time. The chain uses TRBV3-1 (or the pseudogene TRBV3-2) and TRBJ1-3, with a tentative D call TRBD1 (5 bases). Germline loops: CDR1 LGHDT, CDR2 YNNKEL (reference sequence). V shed 0 bases and J shed 9 bases, with 21 bases lying between them. This CDR3 contains 17 residues. This CDR3 is CASSQDPDSALRGTIYF. The CDR3 DNA reads TGTGCCAGCAGCCAAGACCCAGACAGCGCGCTTAGGGGCACCATATATTTT.

This sequence joins TRBV27 and TRBJ1-1; D is unclear. CDR3 length: 15 residues. Germline-derived CDR1 and CDR2 are MNHEY and SMNVEV (reference sequence). Trimming cost V 6 bases and J 1 base, with 15 bases left between them. CDR3 protein: CASSLHDVRNTEAFF. CDR3 DNA sequence: TGTGCCAGCAGCCTTCATGATGTGAGGAACACTGAAGCTTTCTTT.

The genes are TRBV5-1 and TRBJ2-2; 12 nucleotides match TRBD2. V lost 1 base to trimming and J lost 5 bases; unmatched junction nucleotides: 6. The length of the CDR3 is 17 residues. Germline CDR1 is SGHRS and CDR2 is YFSETQ. The CDR3 spells CASSLPPSGGATGELFF. The CDR3, as DNA: TGCGCCAGCAGCTTGCCCCCTAGCGGGGGGGCAACCGGGGAGCTGTTTTTT.

Here the CDR3 DNA reads TGTGCCAGCAACCTGGACGGGAGACTGTTTTTT. The encoded protein is CASNLDGRLFF. The chain is built from TRBV11-2 and TRBJ1-4; D gene ambiguous. Trimming cost V 7 bases and J 13 bases, with 13 bases left between them. Per germline, CDR1 SGHAT and CDR2 FQNNGV. There are 11 residues in the CDR3.

The V call is TRBV18, the J call TRBJ2-7; D perhaps matches TRBD1 (5 bases). V was trimmed by 9 bases and J by 1 base, leaving 7 bases between them. The length of the CDR3 is 11 residues. In germline, CDR1 is KGHSH, CDR2 LQKENI. The CDR3 is CASRTSYEQYF. CDR3 bases: TGTGCCAGTAGGACATCCTACGAGCAGTACTTC.

The V call is TRBV2, the J call TRBJ1-6; D is undetermined. CDR3 size: 13 residues. Germline V gives CDR1 SNHLY, CDR2 FYNNEI. V lost 5 bases and J lost 10, with 12 bases in between. The chain's CDR3 is CASSPSVASPLHF. The CDR3 DNA follows: TGTGCCAGCAGTCCCTCGGTCGCCTCACCCCTCCACTTT.

V gene TRBV6-6 combines with J gene TRBJ1-5; TRBD1 matches 10 bases. V lost 5 bases and J lost 2; bases outside the gene matches: 9. From germline, CDR1 is MNHNY and CDR2 SVGAGI (reference sequence). The CDR3 contains 17 residues. The DNA of the CDR3 is TGTGCCAGCAGTCTCAGGGGACAGGGGATAGGCAATCAGCCCCAGCATTTT. This translates into CASSLRGQGIGNQPQHF.

The chain uses TRBV20-1 and TRBJ2-5, with a weak D call TRBD1 (5 bases). This CDR3 has 13 residues. Trimming removed 3 bases at V and 0 bases at J, with 8 bases between. CDR1 is DFQATT and CDR2 is SNEGSKA in the germline V gene (reference sequence). The CDR3 region is CSASDRNQETQYF. DNA for the CDR3: TGCAGTGCTAGTGACAGAAACCAAGAGACCCAGTACTTC.

The chain carries TRBV7-2 and TRBJ2-1; no definite D call. V lost 6 bases and J lost 0, with 12 bases in between. There are 15 residues in the CDR3. Germline V gene data show CDR1 as SGHTA and CDR2 as FQGNSA. In DNA form, the CDR3 reads TGTGCCAGCAGGGCCACGGGCAGCTCCTACAATGAGCAGTTCTTC. This encodes CASRATGSSYNEQFF.

The rearrangement joins TRBV18 to TRBJ2-1, with D unresolved. CDR3 length: 14 amino acids. The V end was cut by 0 bases, the J end by 7 bases, with 10 bases between. Looked up from germline, CDR1 is KGHSH and CDR2 is LQKENI. The CDR3 DNA reads as TGTGCCAGCTCACCACCAGCTCCTTGGAATGAGCAGTTCTTC. It translates to CASSPPAPWNEQFF.

The V call is TRBV14, the J call TRBJ1-2; tentatively, D is TRBD1 (5 bases). The CDR3 extends over 16 amino acids. V was trimmed by 4 bases and J by 4 bases, leaving 19 bases between them. Looked up from germline, CDR1 is SGHDN and CDR2 is FVKESK. This CDR3 is CASSPNTGVGAYGYTF. The CDR3 DNA reads as TGTGCCAGCAGCCCTAATACGGGGGTTGGTGCCTATGGCTACACCTTC.

This chain joins TRBV27 and TRBJ2-7, with 13 bases identical to TRBD2. The CDR3 has 13 amino acids. With V trimmed by 8 bases and J by 3 bases, 1 base remained unmatched. The germline V gene has CDR1 MNHEY and CDR2 SMNVEV (reference sequence). CDR3 in DNA: TGTGCCAGCCGACTAGCGGGAGGCTACGAGCAGTACTTC. Its translation: CASRLAGGYEQYF.

The rearrangement links TRBV5-1 to TRBJ2-3; 9 bases line up with TRBD2. The CDR3 runs to 18 residues. J gave up 0 bases and V 6 bases, and 14 bases lay outside the gene matches. Germline V lookup: CDR1 SGHRS, CDR2 YFSETQ. The CDR3, as DNA: TGCGCCAGCACCCCTGGAAGCGGGGGGCGTGCTAGCACAGATACGCAGTATTTT. Amino acid sequence: CASTPGSGGRASTDTQYF.

The gene calls are TRBV12-3 or TRBV12-4 and TRBJ1-1; the match to TRBD1 covers 7 bases. The CDR3 extends over 12 amino acids. Trimming took 3 bases from V and 7 from J; bases not matched to a gene: 2. The CDR3: CASSFRDSEAFF. The CDR3 DNA is TGTGCCAGCAGTTTCCGGGACAGTGAAGCTTTCTTT.

The rearrangement links TRBV5-1 to TRBJ2-5; D possibly matches TRBD1 or TRBD2 (5 bases each). Germline V gene data show CDR1 as SGHRS and CDR2 as YFSETQ. Trimming cost V 1 base and J 4 bases, with 14 bases left between them. The CDR3 sequence is 15 residues long. The CDR3 loop is CASSLLGTGRETQYF. The CDR3 DNA reads TGCGCCAGCAGCTTGTTGGGGACGGGCCGAGAGACCCAGTACTTC.

The chain carries TRBV5-6 and TRBJ2-1; 10 nucleotides agree with TRBD2. Trimming removed 4 bases from V and 4 bases from J; junction bases left unmatched: 5. This CDR3 has 15 amino acids. CDR1 and CDR2 (germline): SGHDT, YYEEEE. The CDR3 is CASSPGTSEYNEQFF. The CDR3 DNA is TGTGCCAGCAGCCCAGGGACTAGCGAGTACAATGAGCAGTTCTTC. The whole variable domain, remainder taken from reference TRBV5-6 and TRBJ2-1, is DAGVTQSPTHLIKTRGQQVTLRCSPKSGHDTVSWYQQALGQGPQFIFQYYEEEERQRGNFPDRFSGHQFPNYSSELNVNALLLGDSALYLCASSPGTSEYNEQFFGPGTRLTVL.

V gene TRBV7-2 combines with J gene TRBJ2-2; 10 bases map to TRBD1. The ends lost 3 bases at V and 5 bases at J; junction bases unmatched: 6. The germline V gene has CDR1 SGHTA and CDR2 FQGNSA. This CDR3 has 16 amino acids. The CDR3 bases are TGTGCCAGCAGCTTTCAAGGGACAGGGGTAACCGGGGAGCTGTTTTTT. Its protein is CASSFQGTGVTGELFF.